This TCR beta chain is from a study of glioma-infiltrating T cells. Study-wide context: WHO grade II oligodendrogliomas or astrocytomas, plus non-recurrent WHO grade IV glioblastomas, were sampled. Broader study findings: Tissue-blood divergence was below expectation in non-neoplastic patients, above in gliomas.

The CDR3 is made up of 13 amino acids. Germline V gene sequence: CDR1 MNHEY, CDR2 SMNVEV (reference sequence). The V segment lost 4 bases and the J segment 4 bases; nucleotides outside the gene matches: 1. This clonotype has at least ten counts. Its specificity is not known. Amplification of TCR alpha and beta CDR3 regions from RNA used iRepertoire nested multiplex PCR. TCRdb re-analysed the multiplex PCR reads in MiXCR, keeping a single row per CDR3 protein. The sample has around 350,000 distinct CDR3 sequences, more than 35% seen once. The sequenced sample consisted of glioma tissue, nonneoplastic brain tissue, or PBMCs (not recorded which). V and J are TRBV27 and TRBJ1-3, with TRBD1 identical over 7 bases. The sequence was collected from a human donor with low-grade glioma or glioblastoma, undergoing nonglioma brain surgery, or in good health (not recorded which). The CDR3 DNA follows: TGTGCCAGCAGTTGGGGACAGGGAAACACCATATATTTT. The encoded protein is CASSWGQGNTIYF.